Listed here is a single T cell receptor beta chain. What it binds is not known. Of the isolated RNA, all was reverse transcribed, and so the sequenced material was expressed TCRB transcripts. The method was immunoSEQ multiplex PCR; TCRdb's version includes in-frame clones alone and lacks a portion of them. The sample records roughly 240,000 clones, approximately 24% being singletons. These data originate in a study of beta chain features in type 1 diabetes. Germline V gene sequence: CDR1 SGDLS, CDR2 YYNGEE. Unmatched junction bases numbered 6, after V lost 3 bases and J lost 6 bases. The CDR3 extends over 14 amino acids. General study findings and limits: Across all four CD4+ subsets, people with type 1 diabetes showed modestly shorter TCRB CDR3s.

The TCR originated in a woman in her twenties or thirties with type 1 diabetes. Sequencing was carried out using naive CD4+ T cells from blood. V usage is TRBV9 and J usage is TRBJ2-7, with 10 bases fitting TRBD2. The CDR3 region has the DNA TGTGCCAGCAGCGAGTGGGTAGCGGGAGGCGAGCAGTACTTC. The encoded protein is CASSEWVAGGEQYF.